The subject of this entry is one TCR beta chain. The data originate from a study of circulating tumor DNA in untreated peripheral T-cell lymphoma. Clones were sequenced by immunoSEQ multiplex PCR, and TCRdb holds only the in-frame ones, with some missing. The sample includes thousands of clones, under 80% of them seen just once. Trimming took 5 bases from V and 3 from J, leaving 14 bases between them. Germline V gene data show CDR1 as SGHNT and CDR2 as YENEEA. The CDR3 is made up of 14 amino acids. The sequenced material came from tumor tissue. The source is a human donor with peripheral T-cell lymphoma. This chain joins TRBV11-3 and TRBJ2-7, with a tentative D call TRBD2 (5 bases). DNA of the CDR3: TGTGCCAGCAGCCCGAGCGGAATACACTACGAGCAGTACTTC. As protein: CASSPSGIHYEQYF.